Listed below are T cell receptor beta chains from one sample, sequenced in a study of response to subunit inactivated influenza vaccine. TCRdb re-derived calls from the RT-PCR reads in MiXCR, one entry per CDR3 protein. Here the sample spans roughly 620,000 distinct CDR3 sequences, about 11% being singletons. In addition, the sample was reused for a study of T cells expressing NK-cell markers.

The material was PBMCs from blood, obtained on the day of vaccination. The receptors were sampled from a man aged 50-60 years who received an inactivated influenza vaccine. The conserved cysteine and the conserved F or W are not part of the CDR3 here. The order of the fields is J gene, clone size, V gene, CDR3 protein. Part of the rows lack a size; the others show once, few, many or a class for expanded clones.

J gene: TRBJ2-2; clone size: few; V gene: TRBV20-1; CDR3 protein: SARDLAGVTGELF
J gene: TRBJ2-1; clone size: .; V gene: TRBV6-2/TRBV6-3; CDR3 protein: ASSSGTVQF
J gene: TRBJ2-2; clone size: few; V gene: TRBV20-1; CDR3 protein: SAPGGRANTGELF
J gene: TRBJ1-2; clone size: few; V gene: TRBV5-1; CDR3 protein: ASSLSVFNYGYT
J gene: TRBJ2-6; clone size: .; V gene: TRBV29-1; CDR3 protein: SVVTIGQGAPGANVLT
J gene: TRBJ2-5; clone size: .; V gene: TRBV5-1; CDR3 protein: ASRSSGGAWETQY
J gene: TRBJ1-4; clone size: once; V gene: TRBV20-1; CDR3 protein: SARPGGGPSNEKLF
J gene: TRBJ1-2; clone size: few; V gene: TRBV5-1; CDR3 protein: ASSSTNNYGYT
J gene: TRBJ2-2; clone size: few; V gene: TRBV4-3; CDR3 protein: ASSQEGLTGELF
J gene: TRBJ2-7; clone size: few; V gene: TRBV20-1; CDR3 protein: SARAAGGPHEQY
J gene: TRBJ1-2; clone size: .; V gene: TRBV6-5; CDR3 protein: ASSYSWISNYGYT
J gene: TRBJ2-3; clone size: few; V gene: TRBV29-1; CDR3 protein: SVAEGGADTQY
J gene: TRBJ2-3; clone size: many; V gene: TRBV7-2; CDR3 protein: ASSLPRTSGTDTQY
J gene: TRBJ2-7; clone size: .; V gene: TRBV20-1; CDR3 protein: SARQASGGSYEQY
J gene: TRBJ2-3; clone size: few; V gene: TRBV29-1; CDR3 protein: SVAAQERKIGDTQY
J gene: TRBJ2-2; clone size: few; V gene: TRBV11-2; CDR3 protein: ASSKIGTGGISGYTGELF
J gene: TRBJ1-5; clone size: .; V gene: TRBV20-1; CDR3 protein: SALRDESNQPQH
J gene: TRBJ1-4; clone size: few; V gene: TRBV4-3; CDR3 protein: ASSHNRGVREKLF
J gene: TRBJ2-7; clone size: .; V gene: TRBV12-3/TRBV12-4; CDR3 protein: ASSFAALYEQY
J gene: TRBJ1-4; clone size: few; V gene: TRBV15; CDR3 protein: ATSRVAGSNEKLF
J gene: TRBJ1-6; clone size: few; V gene: TRBV12-3/TRBV12-4; CDR3 protein: ASSLVVNSPLH
J gene: TRBJ2-2; clone size: few; V gene: TRBV29-1; CDR3 protein: SVAPGTEGTGELF
J gene: TRBJ2-7; clone size: few; V gene: TRBV6-6; CDR3 protein: ASRVGGDEQY
J gene: TRBJ2-4; clone size: .; V gene: TRBV18; CDR3 protein: ASSPPGLGSKNIQY
J gene: TRBJ2-7; clone size: .; V gene: TRBV6-5; CDR3 protein: ASSYTGGRVYEQY
J gene: TRBJ1-3; clone size: .; V gene: TRBV12-3/TRBV12-4; CDR3 protein: ASSFEGRAGNTIY
J gene: TRBJ2-7; clone size: few; V gene: TRBV30; CDR3 protein: AWSKGSSSYEQY
J gene: TRBJ1-5; clone size: many; V gene: TRBV2; CDR3 protein: ASRGYGNEPQH
J gene: TRBJ1-5; clone size: few; V gene: TRBV28; CDR3 protein: ASSPPGQGLQPQH
J gene: TRBJ2-7; clone size: few; V gene: TRBV6-5; CDR3 protein: ASSYQGGALAYEQY
J gene: TRBJ1-5; clone size: few; V gene: TRBV20-1; CDR3 protein: SAIGGGNQPQH
J gene: TRBJ1-2; clone size: few; V gene: TRBV6-5; CDR3 protein: ASSYSSGDYGYT
J gene: TRBJ2-7; clone size: few; V gene: TRBV7-2; CDR3 protein: ASSLGPPHEQY
J gene: TRBJ2-7; clone size: many; V gene: TRBV10-3; CDR3 protein: AISPGTGGGYEQY
J gene: TRBJ2-4; clone size: few; V gene: TRBV7-9; CDR3 protein: ASSSTGGANIQY
J gene: TRBJ1-6; clone size: .; V gene: TRBV10-2; CDR3 protein: ASCLGRDSPLH
J gene: TRBJ2-7; clone size: few; V gene: TRBV7-2; CDR3 protein: ASSLSKIDFGAPYEQY
J gene: TRBJ2-1; clone size: .; V gene: TRBV30; CDR3 protein: AWRRGATLVHEQF
J gene: TRBJ2-1; clone size: .; V gene: TRBV7-2; CDR3 protein: ASSTYGGGAYNEQF
J gene: TRBJ1-1; clone size: .; V gene: TRBV14; CDR3 protein: ASSQWDRALNTEAF
J gene: TRBJ2-3; clone size: .; V gene: TRBV6-1; CDR3 protein: ASRLGPYTDTQY
J gene: TRBJ1-5; clone size: few; V gene: TRBV20-1; CDR3 protein: SARDLGRNDQPQH
J gene: TRBJ2-6; clone size: few; V gene: TRBV7-1; CDR3 protein: ASSSGRIVSSGELTGANVLT
J gene: TRBJ2-2; clone size: .; V gene: TRBV12-3/TRBV12-4; CDR3 protein: ASSHPPELGSGELF
J gene: TRBJ1-6; clone size: .; V gene: TRBV20-1; CDR3 protein: SARRQGGGSYNSPLH
J gene: TRBJ2-5; clone size: few; V gene: TRBV3-1; CDR3 protein: ASSQDWFGGQETQY
J gene: TRBJ2-1; clone size: few; V gene: TRBV7-2; CDR3 protein: ASSLDGRGGLGEQF
J gene: TRBJ2-3; clone size: few; V gene: TRBV20-1; CDR3 protein: SARDPSSGSTDTQY